A single sample is the source of the 9 T cell receptor beta chains below, sequenced in a study of shared clonotypes between healthy human individuals. Repertoires were generated with immunoSEQ multiplex PCR, while TCRdb's copy carries only in-frame clones and drops some. The repertoire consists of over a million clones, with roughly 95% occurring once and the leading ten covering roughly 1.2%. Sequencing input: naive CD4+ T cells sorted from blood. Subset meaning: CD45RA+ positively selected. The receptors were gathered from a man younger than 45 in good health.

The chain uses TRBV7-3 and TRBJ2-3, with D perhaps assigned TRBD1 or TRBD2 (5 bases each). V was clipped by 3 bases and J by 2 bases, with 12 bases between them. The CDR3 consists of 15 residues. CDR1 is SGHTA, CDR2 FQGTGA, per germline. CDR3 residues: CASSLGTHLTDTQYF. The CDR3 DNA is TGTGCCAGCAGCTTGGGGACGCACCTCACAGATACGCAGTATTTT.

V usage is TRBV9 and J usage is TRBJ2-7; D call uncertain. Trimming took off 4 bases at V and 2 bases at J, with 10 bases between the two ends. This CDR3 region has 13 residues. Germline-derived CDR1 and CDR2 are SGDLS and YYNGEE. In DNA, the CDR3 is TGTGCCAGCAGCCCAGTGGGTACCTACGAGCAGTACTTC. Protein: CASSPVGTYEQYF.

The genes are TRBV18 and TRBJ1-1; D possibly corresponds to TRBD1 (5 bases). The CDR3 consists of 14 residues. V was clipped by 5 bases and J by 6 bases, with 16 bases between them. CDR1 and CDR2 from the germline V gene are KGHSH and LQKENI. Written as DNA, the CDR3 is TGTGCCAGCTCATCGGGGGAATCGATCGCTGAAGCTTTCTTT. Residues: CASSSGESIAEAFF.

V is TRBV15 and J is TRBJ2-3, with D uncertain. CDR1 is LNHNV, CDR2 YYDKDF, per germline (reference sequence). The CDR3 is 16 amino acids. Trimming took 0 bases from V and 1 from J, leaving 11 bases between them. The CDR3: CATSRDPGRRTDTQYF. In DNA form, the CDR3 reads TGTGCCACCAGCAGAGATCCTGGCAGGCGCACAGATACGCAGTATTTT.

The chain joins TRBV6-6 to TRBJ1-2; D gene unclear. The CDR3 totals 13 residues. Looked up from germline, CDR1 is MNHNY and CDR2 is SVGAGI (reference sequence). V lost 8 bases, J lost 7 bases, and 17 bases lay in between. The CDR3 sequence is CASLRAPEGGYTF. The CDR3 coding sequence is TGTGCCAGCCTCCGGGCTCCGGAGGGTGGCTACACCTTC.

This clone appeared once. CDR3 sequence: CASGDREEGTQYF. The CDR3 coding sequence is TGTGCCAGCGGGGACAGGGAGGAGGGGACCCAGTACTTC. This chain links TRBV2 with TRBJ2-5; TRBD1 agrees at 9 bases. Germline V gives CDR1 SNHLY, CDR2 FYNNEI. The V gene end was trimmed by 8 bases and the J gene end by 7 bases; junction bases not matched to a gene: 8. CDR3 length: 13 residues.

The chain uses TRBV5-4 and TRBJ2-3; D is perhaps TRBD2 (6 bases). Per the germline V gene, CDR1 is SGHNT and CDR2 is YYREEE (reference sequence). The CDR3 runs 14 residues. The germline V and J ends were trimmed by 1 base and 5 bases, with 11 bases remaining between them. As DNA, the CDR3 is TGTGCCAGCAGCTTGCGCCTTAGCGGAGATACGCAGTATTTT. It encodes CASSLRLSGDTQYF.

The CDR3 protein is CASKSRGLTEAFF. The CDR3 DNA reads as TGTGCCAGCAAGTCAAGAGGGTTAACTGAAGCTTTCTTT. The chain combines TRBV19 with TRBJ1-1, with D uncertain. Per the germline V gene, CDR1 is LNHDA and CDR2 is SQIVND (reference sequence). V lost 9 bases, J lost 5 bases, and 16 bases lay in between. The CDR3 extends over 13 amino acids.

J is TRBJ2-1 and V is TRBV7-9; D possibly matches TRBD1 or TRBD2 (7 bases each). Trimming left V 3 bases short and J 6 bases short, with 21 bases between. There are 17 residues in the CDR3. The germline V gene encodes CDR1 SEHNR and CDR2 FQNEAQ (reference sequence). CDR3: CASSLVVGGGHSNEQFF. The DNA of the CDR3 is TGTGCCAGCAGCTTGGTGGTGGGAGGGGGCCATTCCAATGAGCAGTTCTTC.